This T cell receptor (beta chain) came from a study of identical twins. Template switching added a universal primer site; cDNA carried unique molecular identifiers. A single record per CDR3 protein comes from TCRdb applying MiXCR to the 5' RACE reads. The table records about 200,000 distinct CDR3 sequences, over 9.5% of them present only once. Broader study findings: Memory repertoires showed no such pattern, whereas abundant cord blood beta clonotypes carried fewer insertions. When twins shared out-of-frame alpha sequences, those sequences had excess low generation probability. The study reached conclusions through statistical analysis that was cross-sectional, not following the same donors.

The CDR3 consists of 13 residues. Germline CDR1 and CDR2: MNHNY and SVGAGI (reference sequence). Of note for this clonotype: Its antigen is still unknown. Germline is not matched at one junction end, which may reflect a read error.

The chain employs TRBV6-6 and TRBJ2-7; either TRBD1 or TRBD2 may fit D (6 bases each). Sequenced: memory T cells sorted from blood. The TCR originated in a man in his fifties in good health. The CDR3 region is CASSYSEEGVRPF. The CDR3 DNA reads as TGTGCCAGCAGTTACTCGGAGGAGGGGGTCCGGCCCTTC.